Listed below are T cell receptor beta chains from one sample, sequenced in a study of T-cell reconstitution after alpha-beta-depleted transplantation in children. TCRdb itself ran the PCR reads through MiXCR, one entry per CDR3 protein. The repertoire has approximately 82,000 distinct CDR3 sequences, around 18% of them found once; the top ten carry about 54%. The sample consisted of PBMCs, mostly from graft donor cells, taken 360 days after TCRalphabeta/CD19-depleted stem cell transplant. The receptors originated from a male patient between 2 and 10 years old who had a stem cell transplant for acute lymphoblastic leukemia, so the T cells may come from the graft donor. CDR3s include the opening cysteine and the closing phenylalanine or tryptophan. The order of the fields is CDR3 length, V gene, J gene, D gene, CDR3 protein. D genes are given only for firm matches.

cdr3_length: 15; v_call: TRBV7-9; j_call: TRBJ2-3; d_call: TRBD2; cdr3_aa: CASRPGLAGGGTQYF
cdr3_length: 17; v_call: TRBV4-1; j_call: TRBJ2-4; d_call: TRBD1; cdr3_aa: CASSQFGTVWAKNIQYF
cdr3_length: 15; v_call: TRBV7-8; j_call: TRBJ2-4; d_call: TRBD2; cdr3_aa: CASSLGGLPGNIQYF
cdr3_length: 14; v_call: TRBV7-9; j_call: TRBJ2-7; d_call: TRBD2; cdr3_aa: CASSGSGRAEEQYF
cdr3_length: 16; v_call: TRBV20-1; j_call: TRBJ2-2; d_call: NA; cdr3_aa: CSAREWRGGGTGELFF
cdr3_length: 17; v_call: TRBV27; j_call: TRBJ2-1; d_call: NA; cdr3_aa: CASSYSSGRRAYNEQFF
cdr3_length: 15; v_call: TRBV20-1; j_call: TRBJ2-3; d_call: NA; cdr3_aa: CSATRLGGRTDTQYF
cdr3_length: 16; v_call: TRBV25-1; j_call: TRBJ2-1; d_call: NA; cdr3_aa: CASSPPSHLPANEQFF
cdr3_length: 14; v_call: TRBV24-1; j_call: TRBJ1-2; d_call: NA; cdr3_aa: CATSDLGADYGYTF
cdr3_length: 15; v_call: TRBV6-1; j_call: TRBJ2-1; d_call: NA; cdr3_aa: CASSKTVSSYNEQFF
cdr3_length: 16; v_call: TRBV12-3/TRBV12-4; j_call: TRBJ2-7; d_call: NA; cdr3_aa: CASSLYPGSLSYEQYF
cdr3_length: 11; v_call: TRBV6-6; j_call: TRBJ2-1; d_call: TRBD2; cdr3_aa: CASSYQRERFF
cdr3_length: 14; v_call: TRBV12-3/TRBV12-4; j_call: TRBJ1-3; d_call: NA; cdr3_aa: CASIWGTVGNTIYF
cdr3_length: 17; v_call: TRBV5-1; j_call: TRBJ2-2; d_call: NA; cdr3_aa: CASSLARAGYITGELFF
cdr3_length: 13; v_call: TRBV7-2; j_call: TRBJ1-2; d_call: NA; cdr3_aa: CASSLSGIYGYTF
cdr3_length: 11; v_call: TRBV20-1; j_call: TRBJ2-7; d_call: NA; cdr3_aa: CSVNRAYEQYF
cdr3_length: 15; v_call: TRBV28; j_call: TRBJ1-5; d_call: NA; cdr3_aa: CASSFWTYSNQPQHF
cdr3_length: 13; v_call: TRBV10-1; j_call: TRBJ1-6; d_call: TRBD1; cdr3_aa: CASSRDRVSPLHF
cdr3_length: 14; v_call: TRBV20-1; j_call: TRBJ2-3; d_call: NA; cdr3_aa: CSAKVGGMADTQYF
cdr3_length: 16; v_call: TRBV6-5; j_call: TRBJ2-5; d_call: NA; cdr3_aa: CASSYTGASSQETQYF
cdr3_length: 14; v_call: TRBV11-2; j_call: TRBJ1-1; d_call: NA; cdr3_aa: CASSSQVRDTEAFF
cdr3_length: 15; v_call: TRBV13; j_call: TRBJ2-1; d_call: TRBD2; cdr3_aa: CASSRWTSGRREQFF
cdr3_length: 14; v_call: TRBV5-1; j_call: TRBJ2-1; d_call: NA; cdr3_aa: CASSIPQVANEQFF
cdr3_length: 19; v_call: TRBV21-1; j_call: TRBJ2-7; d_call: NA; cdr3_aa: CASTFSGTSGRRVPYEQYF
cdr3_length: 15; v_call: TRBV7-9; j_call: TRBJ2-2; d_call: NA; cdr3_aa: CASSLAARNTGELFF
cdr3_length: 14; v_call: TRBV10-2; j_call: TRBJ2-7; d_call: TRBD2; cdr3_aa: CASVRTREGREQYF
cdr3_length: 13; v_call: TRBV10-3; j_call: TRBJ2-5; d_call: NA; cdr3_aa: CAISQLDGGTQYF
cdr3_length: 16; v_call: TRBV7-8; j_call: TRBJ2-5; d_call: NA; cdr3_aa: CASSRRGRAGLETQYF
cdr3_length: 14; v_call: TRBV5-4; j_call: TRBJ2-7; d_call: TRBD1; cdr3_aa: CASSFDRGSYEQYF
cdr3_length: 15; v_call: TRBV12-3/TRBV12-4; j_call: TRBJ2-5; d_call: TRBD2; cdr3_aa: CASSPRGLAGGGQYF
cdr3_length: 17; v_call: TRBV28; j_call: TRBJ1-1; d_call: NA; cdr3_aa: CASSLPPPRAQNTEAFF
cdr3_length: 13; v_call: TRBV13; j_call: TRBJ2-5; d_call: TRBD1; cdr3_aa: CASGDRGRETQYF
cdr3_length: 15; v_call: TRBV12-3/TRBV12-4; j_call: TRBJ2-5; d_call: TRBD1; cdr3_aa: CASSFGRGREETQYF
cdr3_length: 18; v_call: TRBV12-3/TRBV12-4; j_call: TRBJ2-6; d_call: NA; cdr3_aa: CASSSRDLQLSGANVLTF
cdr3_length: 14; v_call: TRBV3-1; j_call: TRBJ2-1; d_call: NA; cdr3_aa: CASSSRVPRDEQFF
cdr3_length: 14; v_call: TRBV7-9; j_call: TRBJ2-7; d_call: TRBD2; cdr3_aa: CASSWTSGPYEQYF
cdr3_length: 14; v_call: TRBV20-1; j_call: TRBJ2-7; d_call: TRBD2; cdr3_aa: CSASGGRWTYEQYF
cdr3_length: 15; v_call: TRBV6-5; j_call: TRBJ1-1; d_call: NA; cdr3_aa: CASTSTWGRGTEAFF
cdr3_length: 15; v_call: TRBV27; j_call: TRBJ2-5; d_call: NA; cdr3_aa: CASSLWSGRGETQYF
cdr3_length: 14; v_call: TRBV20-1; j_call: TRBJ2-7; d_call: NA; cdr3_aa: CSARVPDGPYEQYF